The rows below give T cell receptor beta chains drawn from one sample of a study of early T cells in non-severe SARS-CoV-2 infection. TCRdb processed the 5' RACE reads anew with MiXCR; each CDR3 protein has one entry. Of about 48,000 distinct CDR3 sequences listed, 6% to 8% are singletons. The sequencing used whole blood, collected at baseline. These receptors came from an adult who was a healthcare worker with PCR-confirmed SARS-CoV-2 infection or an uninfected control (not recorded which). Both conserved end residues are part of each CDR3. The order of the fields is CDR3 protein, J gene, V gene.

CDR3 protein: CSARDRGSARLGYTF
J gene: TRBJ1-2
V gene: TRBV20-1

CDR3 protein: CASSLGLAETYEQYF
J gene: TRBJ2-7
V gene: TRBV5-1

CDR3 protein: CASSQDLESEAFF
J gene: TRBJ1-1
V gene: TRBV14

CDR3 protein: CSAGQLEAFF
J gene: TRBJ1-1
V gene: TRBV29-1

CDR3 protein: CASSLDLAGGNTEAFF
J gene: TRBJ1-1
V gene: TRBV5-4

CDR3 protein: CASSQDGNRYNEQFF
J gene: TRBJ2-1
V gene: TRBV3-1

CDR3 protein: CASSLLGLSTDTQYF
J gene: TRBJ2-3
V gene: TRBV27

CDR3 protein: CASSLDGLAGGNEQFF
J gene: TRBJ2-1
V gene: TRBV5-1

CDR3 protein: CSAGLAGVGSQYF
J gene: TRBJ2-5
V gene: TRBV20-1

CDR3 protein: CASSEQGVGSYEQYF
J gene: TRBJ2-7
V gene: TRBV9